This is a list of T cell receptor beta chains from one sample in a study of CD8+CD57+ T cells in acquired aplastic anemia. One entry per CDR3 protein results from TCRdb running MiXCR on the reads. This table holds roughly 200,000 distinct CDR3 sequences, around 63% found once. Source material: sorted CD4+, CD8+, or CD8+CD57+ T cells (not recorded which) from PBMCs. The receptors here all came from a human donor in good health. The CDR3 runs from the conserved cysteine through the conserved F or W. A D gene is named only where the DNA matches it firmly. Size values are once, few and many counts, or a class for expanded clones, and some rows have none.

j_call: TRBJ1-5; clone_size: .; d_call: .; v_call: TRBV4-3; cdr3_nt: TGCGCCAGCAGCCAAGATATCCTAAATCAGCCCCAGCGTTTT; cdr3_aa: CASSQDILNQPQRF
j_call: TRBJ2-1; clone_size: few; d_call: .; v_call: TRBV6-4; cdr3_nt: TGTGCCAGCAGCGGGGACGACAGGAATGAGCAGTTCTTC; cdr3_aa: CASSGDDRNEQFF
j_call: TRBJ2-7; clone_size: many; d_call: .; v_call: TRBV7-9; cdr3_nt: TGTGCCAGCAGCCCCGATCTCCGGGACCGCCCCTACGAGCAGTACTTC; cdr3_aa: CASSPDLRDRPYEQYF
j_call: TRBJ2-7; clone_size: .; d_call: .; v_call: TRBV29-1; cdr3_nt: TGCAGCCAAATAACAGGGCCTTCCTACGAGCAGTACTTC; cdr3_aa: CSQITGPSYEQYF
j_call: TRBJ2-6; clone_size: many; d_call: .; v_call: TRBV4-1; cdr3_nt: TGCGCCAGCAGCATAAATACCGGGACGGGCGCTTCTGGGGCCAACGTCCTGACTTTC; cdr3_aa: CASSINTGTGASGANVLTF
j_call: TRBJ1-6; clone_size: .; d_call: .; v_call: TRBV6-6; cdr3_nt: TGTGCCAGCAGGGACTTTGGCTCCTATAATTCACCCCTCCACTTT; cdr3_aa: CASRDFGSYNSPLHF
j_call: TRBJ2-7; clone_size: once; d_call: .; v_call: TRBV5-4; cdr3_nt: TGTGCCAGCAGCCTTGTCACGGGACAAATTTCCTACGGGCAGTACTTC; cdr3_aa: CASSLVTGQISYGQYF
j_call: TRBJ2-7; clone_size: .; d_call: .; v_call: TRBV4-2; cdr3_nt: TGTGCCAGCAGCCAGTTCGGGGAAAGGGGCTACGAGCAGTACTTC; cdr3_aa: CASSQFGERGYEQYF
j_call: TRBJ2-1; clone_size: many; d_call: TRBD2; v_call: TRBV5-8; cdr3_nt: TGTGCCAGCAGCGGACTAGCCTACGACAATGAGCAGTTCTTC; cdr3_aa: CASSGLAYDNEQFF
j_call: TRBJ2-7; clone_size: .; d_call: TRBD2; v_call: TRBV6-6; cdr3_nt: TGTGCCAGCAGTCCCCCCAGCGGGAGGAACTACGAGCAGTACTTC; cdr3_aa: CASSPPSGRNYEQYF
j_call: TRBJ2-1; clone_size: .; d_call: .; v_call: TRBV15; cdr3_nt: TGTGCCACCAGCAGAGATTTGGGCAGGGAGCAGTTCTTC; cdr3_aa: CATSRDLGREQFF
j_call: TRBJ1-4; clone_size: many; d_call: .; v_call: TRBV7-9; cdr3_nt: TGTGCCAGCAGCTTAGTGGGTAGGGCAGATGAAAAACTGTTTTTT; cdr3_aa: CASSLVGRADEKLFF
j_call: TRBJ2-7; clone_size: few; d_call: .; v_call: TRBV2; cdr3_nt: TGTGCCAGCGCGTGGTTCGAGCAGTACTTC; cdr3_aa: CASAWFEQYF
j_call: TRBJ2-1; clone_size: .; d_call: .; v_call: TRBV27; cdr3_nt: TGTGCCAGCGGTACCGACTCCAATGAGCAGTTCTTC; cdr3_aa: CASGTDSNEQFF
j_call: TRBJ2-2; clone_size: .; d_call: .; v_call: TRBV5-1; cdr3_nt: TGCGCCAGCACGGGGACGGGGAGCCGAAGACGACCCGGGGAGCTGTTTTTT; cdr3_aa: CASTGTGSRRRPGELFF
j_call: TRBJ2-3; clone_size: many; d_call: .; v_call: TRBV6-6; cdr3_nt: TGTGCCAGCAGCCCACAATCAAGTGGCACAGATACGCAGTATTTT; cdr3_aa: CASSPQSSGTDTQYF
j_call: TRBJ2-5; clone_size: few; d_call: .; v_call: TRBV12-5; cdr3_nt: TGTGCTAGTGGTCTCTCCGGGGCAAAGACCCAGTACTTC; cdr3_aa: CASGLSGAKTQYF
j_call: TRBJ1-4; clone_size: .; d_call: TRBD1; v_call: TRBV5-1; cdr3_nt: TGCGCCAGCAGCTTGACCGGACAGGGTATGAGTGAAAAACTGTTTTTT; cdr3_aa: CASSLTGQGMSEKLFF
j_call: TRBJ1-6; clone_size: .; d_call: .; v_call: TRBV7-9; cdr3_nt: TGTGCCAGCAGCCAGACAGATAATTCACCCCTCCACTTT; cdr3_aa: CASSQTDNSPLHF
j_call: TRBJ2-4; clone_size: many; d_call: .; v_call: TRBV11-2; cdr3_nt: TGTGCCAGCAGCTCCCTAGCTGAAGCCAAAAACATTCAGTACTTC; cdr3_aa: CASSSLAEAKNIQYF
j_call: TRBJ2-5; clone_size: .; d_call: .; v_call: TRBV24-1; cdr3_nt: TGTGCCACCAGTGATTTAATCGGGGGGACCCAGTACTTC; cdr3_aa: CATSDLIGGTQYF
j_call: TRBJ1-1; clone_size: .; d_call: .; v_call: TRBV10-3; cdr3_nt: TGTGCCATCAGTGAGTCGGGGCAGGGTGCTTTCTTT; cdr3_aa: CAISESGQGAFF
j_call: TRBJ1-5; clone_size: once; d_call: .; v_call: TRBV12-3/TRBV12-4; cdr3_nt: TGTGCCAGCAGTTCCAGTTGGGATTATAATCAGCCCCAGCATTTT; cdr3_aa: CASSSSWDYNQPQHF
j_call: TRBJ2-5; clone_size: many; d_call: TRBD2; v_call: TRBV10-2; cdr3_nt: TGCGCCAGCAGTTCCGGGACTAGCTTTATAGAGACCCAGTACTTC; cdr3_aa: CASSSGTSFIETQYF
j_call: TRBJ2-1; clone_size: many; d_call: TRBD2; v_call: TRBV19; cdr3_nt: TGTGCCAGTAGTATAAGCGGGGGCCTTTACAATGAGCAGTTCTTC; cdr3_aa: CASSISGGLYNEQFF
j_call: TRBJ2-7; clone_size: .; d_call: .; v_call: TRBV4-2; cdr3_nt: TGTGCCAGCAGTGAAGCAATCTTCTCCTACGAGCAGTACTTC; cdr3_aa: CASSEAIFSYEQYF
j_call: TRBJ2-7; clone_size: .; d_call: .; v_call: TRBV4-1; cdr3_nt: TGCGCCAGCAGCCAAGGAATTGGAACAGGGAATCGCGAGCAGTACTTC; cdr3_aa: CASSQGIGTGNREQYF
j_call: TRBJ2-2; clone_size: .; d_call: TRBD2; v_call: TRBV7-2; cdr3_nt: TGTGCCAGCAGCTTAGGACCGGGACTAGCGGGAAACACCGGGGAGCTGTTTTTT; cdr3_aa: CASSLGPGLAGNTGELFF
j_call: TRBJ1-1; clone_size: few; d_call: .; v_call: TRBV2; cdr3_nt: TGTGCCAGCTCCAGGCTCATGAACACTGAAGCTTTCTTT; cdr3_aa: CASSRLMNTEAFF
j_call: TRBJ1-3; clone_size: once; d_call: TRBD1; v_call: TRBV6-5; cdr3_nt: TGTGCCAGCAGTTACTCCGGGACAGGGGCTTCTGGAAACACCATATATTTT; cdr3_aa: CASSYSGTGASGNTIYF
j_call: TRBJ2-5; clone_size: .; d_call: TRBD2; v_call: TRBV10-1; cdr3_nt: TGCGCCAGCAGTGAGTCCGCGGGAGTTGGGGAGACCCAGTACTTC; cdr3_aa: CASSESAGVGETQYF
j_call: TRBJ2-1; clone_size: .; d_call: TRBD2; v_call: TRBV15; cdr3_nt: TGTGCCACCAGCAGAAAAACTAGCGGGGATTACAATGAGCAGTTCTTC; cdr3_aa: CATSRKTSGDYNEQFF
j_call: TRBJ2-1; clone_size: .; d_call: .; v_call: TRBV24-1; cdr3_nt: TGTGCCACCAGTGATGGACTACCGTACAATGAGCAGTTCTTC; cdr3_aa: CATSDGLPYNEQFF
j_call: TRBJ2-3; clone_size: many; d_call: TRBD2; v_call: TRBV5-8; cdr3_nt: TGTGCCAGCAGCTATCCGGGACTAGTTCGTGATACGCAGTATTTT; cdr3_aa: CASSYPGLVRDTQYF
j_call: TRBJ2-7; clone_size: .; d_call: .; v_call: TRBV7-9; cdr3_nt: TGTGCCAGCAGCTTAGTTAGGGCCGCAGAGCAGTACTTC; cdr3_aa: CASSLVRAAEQYF
j_call: TRBJ1-6; clone_size: .; d_call: .; v_call: TRBV28; cdr3_nt: TGTGCCAGCGGGATTCAGGGCGGCTATAATTCACCCCTCCACTTT; cdr3_aa: CASGIQGGYNSPLHF
j_call: TRBJ1-2; clone_size: many; d_call: .; v_call: TRBV15; cdr3_nt: TGTGCCACCAGCAATTCGCCAGGGGACCCAGGCTACACCTTC; cdr3_aa: CATSNSPGDPGYTF
j_call: TRBJ1-2; clone_size: .; d_call: .; v_call: TRBV6-5; cdr3_nt: TGTGCCAGCAGTTACCTCGGGGCCCAAGATGGCTACACCTTC; cdr3_aa: CASSYLGAQDGYTF
j_call: TRBJ1-1; clone_size: few; d_call: .; v_call: TRBV19; cdr3_nt: TGTGCCGCCAAGACGTCCTACCTTGAAGCTTTCTTT; cdr3_aa: CAAKTSYLEAFF
j_call: TRBJ2-3; clone_size: few; d_call: TRBD2; v_call: TRBV20-1; cdr3_nt: TGCAGTGCTAGAGATCCCCCTAGCGGGGGATACACAGATACGCAGTATTTT; cdr3_aa: CSARDPPSGGYTDTQYF
j_call: TRBJ2-7; clone_size: .; d_call: TRBD1; v_call: TRBV24-1; cdr3_nt: TGTGCCACCTCGACCGACAGGGGAAGGGGGCAGTACTTC; cdr3_aa: CATSTDRGRGQYF
j_call: TRBJ2-5; clone_size: .; d_call: .; v_call: TRBV20-1; cdr3_nt: TGCAGTGCTATTATCGGGATAAATCGCGGGGCGTTCCAAGAGACCCAGTACTTC; cdr3_aa: CSAIIGINRGAFQETQYF
j_call: TRBJ1-1; clone_size: .; d_call: .; v_call: TRBV19; cdr3_nt: TGTGCCAGTAGTAAGCAGGGAATTGGGAACACTGAAGCTTTCTTT; cdr3_aa: CASSKQGIGNTEAFF
j_call: TRBJ1-5; clone_size: .; d_call: .; v_call: TRBV19; cdr3_nt: TGTGCCAGTAGTCCAGCCAATCAGCCCCAGCATTTT; cdr3_aa: CASSPANQPQHF